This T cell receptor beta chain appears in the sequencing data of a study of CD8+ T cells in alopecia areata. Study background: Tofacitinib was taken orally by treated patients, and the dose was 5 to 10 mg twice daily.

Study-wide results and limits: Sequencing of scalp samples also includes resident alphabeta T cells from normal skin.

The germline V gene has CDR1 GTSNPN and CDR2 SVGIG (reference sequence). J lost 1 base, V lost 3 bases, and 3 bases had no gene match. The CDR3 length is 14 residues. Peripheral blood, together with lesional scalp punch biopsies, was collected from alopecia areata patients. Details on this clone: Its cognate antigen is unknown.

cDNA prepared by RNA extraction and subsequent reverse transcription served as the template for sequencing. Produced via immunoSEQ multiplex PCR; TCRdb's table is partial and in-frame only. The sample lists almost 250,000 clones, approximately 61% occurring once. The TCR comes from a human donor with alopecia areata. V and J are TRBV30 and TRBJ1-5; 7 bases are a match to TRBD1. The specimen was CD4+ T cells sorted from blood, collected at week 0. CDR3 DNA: TGTGCCTGGAGGAAGGACAGGAGCAATCAGCCCCAGCATTTT. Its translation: CAWRKDRSNQPQHF.